The 13 T cell receptor beta chains in this list originate from one sample, sequenced in a study of blood T cell repertoires in COVID-19. The protocol was immunoSEQ multiplex PCR, while the TCRdb copy is restricted to in-frame clones and leaves out a portion. The data contain approximately 94,000 clones, approximately 84% of them singletons. Sequences were obtained from peripheral blood. The receptors derive from a human donor in a cohort sampled during active COVID-19.

As regards this clone: One junction end does not reproduce the germline sequence, and a read error may be involved. The chain employs TRBV6-2 or TRBV6-3 and TRBJ1-2; D is ambiguous. The CDR3 totals 13 residues. Looked up from germline, CDR1 is MNHEY and CDR2 is SVGEGT. This CDR3 reads CANSYGRTYGYTF. In DNA form, the CDR3 reads TGTGCCAACAGTTACGGCAGAACCTATGGCTACACCTTC.

The chain links TRBV2 to TRBJ1-5, with D perhaps TRBD1 (6 bases). The length of the CDR3 is 15 residues. The V end lost 4 bases, the J end lost 0 bases, and 10 bases lay between the germline ends. Germline lookup yields CDR1 SNHLY and CDR2 FYNNEI. CDR3 sequence (DNA): TGTGCCAGCAGTGCACAGGGACATAGCAATCAGCCCCAGCATTTT. Translating gives CASSAQGHSNQPQHF.

The chain joins TRBV19 to TRBJ2-2; the match to TRBD2 covers 10 bases. The CDR3 sequence is 15 residues long. Germline V lookup: CDR1 LNHDA, CDR2 SQIVND (reference sequence). V was pared by 1 base and J by 4 bases, with 0 bases of the junction left unmatched. CDR3 DNA: TGTGCCAGTAGTATAGTAGCGGGAGGCACCGGGGAGCTGTTTTTT. It specifies CASSIVAGGTGELFF.

This chain links TRBV5-1 with TRBJ1-1, with 9 bases lining up with TRBD1. V gave up 0 bases and J gave up 0 bases; unmatched junction bases: 12. The CDR3 sequence is 19 residues long. Germline V CDR1 and CDR2: SGHRS, YFSETQ. Here the CDR3 reads CASSLDKRDRAILNTEAFF. The CDR3 coding sequence is TGCGCCAGCAGCTTGGACAAGAGGGACAGGGCTATACTGAACACTGAAGCTTTCTTT.

This rearrangement joins TRBV4-2 to TRBJ2-1; 7 nucleotides match TRBD2. Germline lookup yields CDR1 LGHNA and CDR2 YNFKEQ. This CDR3 is built from 18 residues. V lost 1 base and J lost 0; bases outside the gene matches: 9. CDR3: CASSQAPGLADSYNEQFF. The CDR3 DNA reads as TGTGCCAGCAGCCAAGCCCCGGGGCTAGCGGACTCCTACAATGAGCAGTTCTTC.

The chain is built from TRBV4-2 and TRBJ1-4; the D is unclear. CDR3 length: 13 residues. With 0 bases removed from V and 8 bases from J, the gap between germline ends came to 7 bases. CDR1 is LGHNA and CDR2 is YNFKEQ in the germline V gene. This chain's CDR3 is CASSQDTSEKLFF. CDR3 nucleotides: TGTGCCAGCAGCCAAGATACTTCGGAAAAACTGTTTTTT.

A note on this clone: At one end, the junction sequence differs from germline, possibly due to a read error. The V gene is TRBV10-3, the J gene TRBJ1-2; no definite D call. The germline V gene encodes CDR1 ENHRY and CDR2 SYGVKD. The CDR3 totals 14 residues. This CDR3 is CAISQSTAGYGYTF. For the CDR3, the DNA is TGTGCCATCAGTCAGTCAACAGCAGGCTATGGCTACACCTTC.

The rearrangement links TRBV5-1 to TRBJ2-3, with 10 nucleotides matching TRBD2. The J segment lost 2 bases and the V segment lost 4 bases, leaving 4 bases of the junction unmatched. The CDR3 is 15 amino acids. Per germline, CDR1 SGHRS and CDR2 YFSETQ. The DNA of the CDR3 is TGCGCCAGCAGCCCCACTAGCGGGGCCACAGATACGCAGTATTTT. Its protein product is CASSPTSGATDTQYF.

This clone was counted between two and nine times. The chain combines TRBV6-4 with TRBJ2-6; D is perhaps TRBD1 (6 bases). V was shortened by 3 bases and J by 0 bases, with 9 bases between the two germline ends. Germline lookup yields CDR1 MRHNA and CDR2 SNTAGT. This CDR3 spans 16 amino acids. The CDR3 DNA follows: TGTGCCAGCAGTGAGGACAGCCGCTCTGGGGCCAACGTCCTGACTTTC. This gives the protein CASSEDSRSGANVLTF.

This clone was found a few times. The rearrangement joins TRBV7-9 to TRBJ1-5, with D tentatively TRBD1 (6 bases). The germline V gene encodes CDR1 SEHNR and CDR2 FQNEAQ (reference sequence). The V end lost 1 base, the J end lost 3 bases, and 13 bases lay between the germline ends. CDR3 length equals 16 residues. CDR3 bases: TGTGCCAGCAGCTTAGGGGCAGGGACAAACAATCAGCCCCAGCATTTT. Its protein product is CASSLGAGTNNQPQHF.

CDR3 in DNA: TGTGCCAGCAGCTTAGCGCATTTGCAGAAGAACACCGGGGAGCTGTTTTTT. Its translation: CASSLAHLQKNTGELFF. The V call is TRBV7-9, the J call TRBJ2-2; D is ambiguous. V was cut by 0 bases and J by 1 base, with 12 bases left in between. CDR1 SEHNR and CDR2 FQNEAQ come from the germline V gene (reference sequence). The CDR3 covers 17 residues.

This chain uses TRBV7-2 with TRBJ2-5; 10 bases fit TRBD2. CDR1 and CDR2 from the germline V gene are SGHTA and FQGNSA. The CDR3 contains 19 residues. The ends lost 1 base at V and 5 bases at J; junction bases unmatched: 16. CDR3 coding DNA: TGTGCCAGCAGCTTAGAGCGGGGGGGCCTTCCGCGCGGAAGGGAGACCCAGTACTTC. It is translated as CASSLERGGLPRGRETQYF.

The V gene is TRBV9, the J gene TRBJ2-7; D might be TRBD2 (5 bases). Trimming cost V 4 bases and J 2 bases, with 10 bases left between them. This CDR3 has 13 residues. CDR1 and CDR2 (germline): SGDLS, YYNGEE. The CDR3 protein is CASSPGGTYEQYF. The CDR3 DNA is TGTGCCAGCAGCCCTGGAGGAACCTACGAGCAGTACTTC.